The clone carrying this T cell receptor beta chain was counted many times. Its antigen is unidentified. This entry is derived from a study of T cells after posttransplantation cyclophosphamide. TCRdb keeps only in-frame clones here, not all; method: immunoSEQ multiplex PCR. The sample contains 44,000 or so clones, none occurring once; 2% to 2.5% lies in the top ten. Germline V gene sequence: CDR1 SGDLS, CDR2 YYNGEE. With 4 bases clipped from V and 0 bases from J, the junction kept 6 bases outside the gene matches. The CDR3 is 15 residues long. On the day of bone marrow donation, the related graft donor provided peripheral blood. Findings and limits, study-wide: Later blood repertoires were often dominated by clones from the donor CD8+ memory compartment. Recipient CMV seropositivity and CMV reactivation strongly tracked TRB clonality. Skin or GI-infiltrating T cells shared few TRB sequences with blood.

The genes are TRBV9 and TRBJ1-1, with TRBD1 matching over 7 bases. The TCR comes from a man in his forties or fifties in good health, CMV-negative, and a related stem cell transplant donor. The sequencing input was PBMCs. The CDR3 reads CASSTQDRLNTEAFF. CDR3 nucleotide sequence: TGTGCCAGCAGCACCCAGGACAGGCTGAACACTGAAGCTTTCTTT.